This T cell receptor beta chain was documented in a study of T cell responses to AZD1222 COVID-19 vaccine. The CDR3 loop spans 16 amino acids. V lost 4 bases and J lost 3; bases outside the gene matches: 4. CDR1 and CDR2 (germline): LNHDA, SQIVND (reference sequence). Clones were sequenced by immunoSEQ multiplex PCR, and TCRdb holds only the in-frame ones, with some missing. The repertoire holds about 120,000 clones, with approximately 83% as singletons. Sequencing was performed on peripheral blood, taken on day 0 of MenACWY control vaccination. The receptor comes from an adult in good health. The chain couples TRBV19 to TRBJ2-4; TRBD1 matches at 12 bases. The CDR3 region has the DNA TGTGCCAGTAGTACACGGGACAGGGGGCGCAAAAACATTCAGTACTTC. This gives the protein CASSTRDRGRKNIQYF.